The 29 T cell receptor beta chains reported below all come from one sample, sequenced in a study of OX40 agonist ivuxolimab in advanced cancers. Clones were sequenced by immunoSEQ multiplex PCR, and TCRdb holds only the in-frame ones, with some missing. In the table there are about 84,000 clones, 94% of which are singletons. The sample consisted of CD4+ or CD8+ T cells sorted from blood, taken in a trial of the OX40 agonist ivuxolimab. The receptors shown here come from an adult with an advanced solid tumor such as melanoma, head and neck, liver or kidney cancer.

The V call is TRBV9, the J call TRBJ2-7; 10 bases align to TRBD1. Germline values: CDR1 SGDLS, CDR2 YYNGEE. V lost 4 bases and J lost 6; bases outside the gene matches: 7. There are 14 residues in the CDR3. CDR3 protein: CASSSFRDRGEQYF. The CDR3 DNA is TGTGCCAGCAGCTCATTCCGGGACAGGGGCGAGCAGTACTTC.

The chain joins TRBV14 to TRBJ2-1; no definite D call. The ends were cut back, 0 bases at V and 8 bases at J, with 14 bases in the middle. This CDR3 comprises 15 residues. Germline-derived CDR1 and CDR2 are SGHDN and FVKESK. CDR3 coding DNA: TGTGCCAGCAGCCAAGATAGCCCTAGTTGGTATGAGCAGTTCTTC. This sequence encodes CASSQDSPSWYEQFF. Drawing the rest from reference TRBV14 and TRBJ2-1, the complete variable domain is EAGVTQFPSHSVIEKGQTVTLRCDPISGHDNLYWYRRVMGKEIKFLLHFVKESKQDESGMPNNRFLAERTGGTYSTLKVQPAELEDSGVYFCASSQDSPSWYEQFFGPGTRLTVL.

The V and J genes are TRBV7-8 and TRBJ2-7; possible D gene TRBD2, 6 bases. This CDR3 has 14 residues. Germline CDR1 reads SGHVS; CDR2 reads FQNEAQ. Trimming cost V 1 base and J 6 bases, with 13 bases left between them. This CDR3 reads CASSLERASSEQYF. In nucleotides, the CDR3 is TGTGCCAGCAGCTTAGAGCGGGCTAGTTCCGAGCAGTACTTC.

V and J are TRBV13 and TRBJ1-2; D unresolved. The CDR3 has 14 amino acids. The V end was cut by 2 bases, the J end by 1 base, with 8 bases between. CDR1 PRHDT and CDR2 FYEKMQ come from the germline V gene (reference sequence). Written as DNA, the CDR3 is TGTGCCAGCAGCTTAAGGCAACTTAACTATGGCTACACCTTC. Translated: CASSLRQLNYGYTF.

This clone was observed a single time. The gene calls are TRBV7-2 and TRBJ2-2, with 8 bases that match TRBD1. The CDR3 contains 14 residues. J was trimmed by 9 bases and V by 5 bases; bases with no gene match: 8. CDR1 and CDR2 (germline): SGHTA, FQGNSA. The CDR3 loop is CASSNRQGIRELFF. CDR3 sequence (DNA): TGTGCCAGCAGCAACCGACAGGGGATTCGGGAGCTGTTTTTT. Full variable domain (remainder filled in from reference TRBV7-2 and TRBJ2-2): GAGVSQSPSNKVTEKGKDVELRCDPISGHTALYWYRQSLGQGLEFLIYFQGNSAPDKSGLPSDRFSAERTGGSVSTLTIQRTQQEDSAVYLCASSNRQGIRELFFGEGSRLTVL.

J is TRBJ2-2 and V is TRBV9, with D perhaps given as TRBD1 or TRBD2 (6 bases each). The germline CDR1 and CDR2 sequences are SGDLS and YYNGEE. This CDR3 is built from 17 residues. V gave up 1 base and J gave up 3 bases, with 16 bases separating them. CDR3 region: CASSVTLGGRDTGELFF. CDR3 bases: TGTGCCAGCAGCGTAACTCTAGGGGGGCGCGACACCGGGGAGCTGTTTTTT.

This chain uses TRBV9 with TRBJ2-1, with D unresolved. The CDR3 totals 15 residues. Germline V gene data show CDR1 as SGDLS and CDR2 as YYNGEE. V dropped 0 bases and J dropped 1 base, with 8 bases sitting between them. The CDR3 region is CASSVEAVSYNEQFF. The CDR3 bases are TGTGCCAGCAGCGTAGAGGCAGTTTCCTACAATGAGCAGTTCTTC.

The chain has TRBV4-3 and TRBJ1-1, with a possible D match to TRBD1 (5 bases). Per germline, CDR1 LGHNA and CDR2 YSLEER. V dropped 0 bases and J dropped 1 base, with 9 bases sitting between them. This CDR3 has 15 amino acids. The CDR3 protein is CASSQEAGPNTEAFF. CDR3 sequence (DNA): TGCGCCAGCAGCCAAGAAGCAGGGCCGAACACTGAAGCTTTCTTT.

The CDR3 is CASSPIWEAPNTEAFF. CDR3 sequence (DNA): TGTGCCAGCAGTCCCATATGGGAGGCACCGAACACTGAAGCTTTCTTT. The chain joins TRBV27 to TRBJ1-1; no firm D call. The germline V gene has CDR1 MNHEY and CDR2 SMNVEV (reference sequence). The CDR3 runs to 16 residues. The V end lost 5 bases, the J end lost 1 base, and 17 bases lay between the germline ends.

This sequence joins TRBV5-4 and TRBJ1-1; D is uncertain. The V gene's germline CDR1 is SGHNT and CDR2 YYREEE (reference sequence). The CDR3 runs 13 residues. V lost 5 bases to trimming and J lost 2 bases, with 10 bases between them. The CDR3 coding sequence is TGTGCCAGCAGTCCGCGGTACAACACTGAAGCTTTCTTT. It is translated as CASSPRYNTEAFF.

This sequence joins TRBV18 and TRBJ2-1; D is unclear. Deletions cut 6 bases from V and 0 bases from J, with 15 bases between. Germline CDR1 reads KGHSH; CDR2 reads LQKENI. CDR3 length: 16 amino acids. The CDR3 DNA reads TGTGCCAGCTCCCGCCTAACGGAAAGCTCCTACAATGAGCAGTTCTTC. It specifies CASSRLTESSYNEQFF.

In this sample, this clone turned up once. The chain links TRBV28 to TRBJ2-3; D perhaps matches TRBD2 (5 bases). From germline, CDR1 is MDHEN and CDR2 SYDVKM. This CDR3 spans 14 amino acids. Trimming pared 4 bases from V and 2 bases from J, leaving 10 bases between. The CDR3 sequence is CASSYGLVTDTQYF. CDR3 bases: TGTGCCAGCAGTTACGGACTGGTCACAGATACGCAGTATTTT.

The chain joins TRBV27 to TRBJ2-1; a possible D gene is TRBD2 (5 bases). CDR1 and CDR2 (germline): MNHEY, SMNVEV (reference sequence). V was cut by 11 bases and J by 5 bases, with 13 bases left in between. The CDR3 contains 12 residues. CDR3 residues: CAGWERDNEQFF. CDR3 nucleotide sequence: TGTGCCGGATGGGAGAGAGACAATGAGCAGTTCTTC.

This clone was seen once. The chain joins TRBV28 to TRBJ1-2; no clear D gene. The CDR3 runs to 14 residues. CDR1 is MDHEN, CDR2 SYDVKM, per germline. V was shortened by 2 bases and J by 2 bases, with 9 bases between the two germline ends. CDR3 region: CASSLKNRNYGYTF. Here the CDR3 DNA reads TGTGCCAGCAGTTTAAAGAACAGAAACTATGGCTACACCTTC.

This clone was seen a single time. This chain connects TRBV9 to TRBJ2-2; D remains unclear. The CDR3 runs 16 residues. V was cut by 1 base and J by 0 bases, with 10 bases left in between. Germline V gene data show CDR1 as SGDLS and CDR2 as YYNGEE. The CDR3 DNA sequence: TGTGCCAGCAGCGTATATGGCGGATCGAACACCGGGGAGCTGTTTTTT. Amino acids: CASSVYGGSNTGELFF.

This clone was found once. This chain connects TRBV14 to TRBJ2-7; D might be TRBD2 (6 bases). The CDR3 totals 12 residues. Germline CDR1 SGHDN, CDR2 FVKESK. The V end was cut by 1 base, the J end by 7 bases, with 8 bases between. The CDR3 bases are TGTGCCAGCAGCCAAGCCGGAGGGGAGCAGTACTTC. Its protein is CASSQAGGEQYF.

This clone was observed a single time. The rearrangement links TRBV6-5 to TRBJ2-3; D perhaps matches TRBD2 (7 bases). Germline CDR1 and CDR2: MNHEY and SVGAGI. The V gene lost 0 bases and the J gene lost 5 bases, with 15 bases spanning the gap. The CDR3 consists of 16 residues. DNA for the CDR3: TGTGCCAGCAGTTACTCGACTGGGGGAGGGGGAGATACGCAGTATTTT. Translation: CASSYSTGGGGDTQYF.

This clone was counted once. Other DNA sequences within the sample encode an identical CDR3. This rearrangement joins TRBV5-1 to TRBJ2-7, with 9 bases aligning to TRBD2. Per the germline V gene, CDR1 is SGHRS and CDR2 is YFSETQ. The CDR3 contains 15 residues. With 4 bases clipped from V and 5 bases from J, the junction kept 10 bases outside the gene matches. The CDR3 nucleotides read TGCGCCAGCAGCCTGGGTGGCGGGAGGGGGGACGAGCAGTACTTC. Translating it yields CASSLGGGRGDEQYF. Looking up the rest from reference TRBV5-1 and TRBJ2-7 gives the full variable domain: KAGVTQTPRYLIKTRGQQVTLSCSPISGHRSVSWYQQTPGQGLQFLFEYFSETQRNKGNFPGRFSGRQFSNSRSEMNVSTLELGDSALYLCASSLGGGRGDEQYFGPGTRLTVT.

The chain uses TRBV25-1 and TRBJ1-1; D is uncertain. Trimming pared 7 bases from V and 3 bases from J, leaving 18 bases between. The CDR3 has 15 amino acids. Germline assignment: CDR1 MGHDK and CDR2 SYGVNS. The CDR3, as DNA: TGTGCCAGCACCCCGCCCCATCGGGGAGACACTGAAGCTTTCTTT. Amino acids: CASTPPHRGDTEAFF. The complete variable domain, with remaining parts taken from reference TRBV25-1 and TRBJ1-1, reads EADIYQTPRYLVIGTGKKITLECSQTMGHDKMYWYQQDPGMELHLIHYSYGVNSTEKGDLSSESTVSRIRTEHFPLTLESARPSHTSQYLCASTPPHRGDTEAFFGQGTRLTVV.

The CDR3 DNA reads as TGCAGCGTTGAAGATCGCGGCAGGGGATGGGACACTGAAGCTTTCTTT. Translation: CSVEDRGRGWDTEAFF. The chain recombines TRBV29-1 with TRBJ1-1; perhaps TRBD1 as D (6 bases). The ends were cut back, 0 bases at V and 3 bases at J, with 17 bases in the middle. The V gene's germline CDR1 is SQVTM and CDR2 ANQGSEA. CDR3 length: 16 residues.

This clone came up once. The CDR3 loop reads CASSFPTADEQFF. In DNA, the CDR3 is TGTGCCAGCAGCTTTCCCACAGCGGATGAGCAGTTCTTC. V usage is TRBV11-2 and J usage is TRBJ2-1; D is perhaps TRBD2 (5 bases). Germline V gene data show CDR1 as SGHAT and CDR2 as FQNNGV. The CDR3 contains 13 residues. Trimming cost V 3 bases and J 8 bases, with 11 bases left between them.

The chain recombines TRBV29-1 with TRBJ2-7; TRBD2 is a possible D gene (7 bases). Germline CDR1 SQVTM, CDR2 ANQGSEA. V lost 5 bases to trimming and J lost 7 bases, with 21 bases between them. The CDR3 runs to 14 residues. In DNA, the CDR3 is TGCAGCGTTTCCCCGCCGGGGGGCCCGGGTGAGCAGTACTTC. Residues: CSVSPPGGPGEQYF.

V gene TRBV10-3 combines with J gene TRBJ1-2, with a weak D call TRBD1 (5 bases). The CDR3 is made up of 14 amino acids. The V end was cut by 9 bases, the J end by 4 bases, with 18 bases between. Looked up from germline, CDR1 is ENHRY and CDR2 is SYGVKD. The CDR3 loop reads CAIYEVGARYGYTF. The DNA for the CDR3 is TGTGCCATTTACGAGGTCGGGGCGCGCTATGGCTACACCTTC.

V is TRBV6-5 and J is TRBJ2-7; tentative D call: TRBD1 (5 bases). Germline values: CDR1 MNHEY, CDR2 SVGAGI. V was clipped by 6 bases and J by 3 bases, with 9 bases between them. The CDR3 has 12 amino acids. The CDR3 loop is CASSLDSYEQYF. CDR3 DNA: TGTGCCAGCAGCCTCGACAGCTACGAGCAGTACTTC.

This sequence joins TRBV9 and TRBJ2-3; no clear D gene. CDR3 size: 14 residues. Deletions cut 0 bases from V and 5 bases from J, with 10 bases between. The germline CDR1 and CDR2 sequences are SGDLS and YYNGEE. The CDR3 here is CASSVGGRVDTQYF. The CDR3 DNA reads TGTGCCAGCAGCGTAGGTGGACGCGTAGATACGCAGTATTTT.

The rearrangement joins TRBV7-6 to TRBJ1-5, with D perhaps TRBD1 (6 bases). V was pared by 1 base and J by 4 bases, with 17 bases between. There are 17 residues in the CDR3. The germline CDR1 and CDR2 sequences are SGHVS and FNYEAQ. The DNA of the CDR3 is TGTGCCAGCAGCTTAGGGGTCGGGGACACTTATAATCAGCCCCAGCATTTT. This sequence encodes CASSLGVGDTYNQPQHF.

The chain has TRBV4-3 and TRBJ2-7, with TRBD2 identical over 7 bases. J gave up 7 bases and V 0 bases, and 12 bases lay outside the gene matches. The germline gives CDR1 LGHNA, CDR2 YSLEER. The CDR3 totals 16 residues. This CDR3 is CASSQDTLAGADEQYF. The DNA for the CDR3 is TGCGCCAGCAGCCAAGATACTCTGGCGGGAGCCGATGAGCAGTACTTC.

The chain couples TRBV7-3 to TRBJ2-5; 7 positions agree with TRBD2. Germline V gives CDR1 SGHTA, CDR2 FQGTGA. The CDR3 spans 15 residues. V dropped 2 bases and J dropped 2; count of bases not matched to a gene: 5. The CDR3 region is CASSLLGGRQETQYF. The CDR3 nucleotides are TGTGCCAGCAGCTTACTGGGGGGGAGACAAGAGACCCAGTACTTC.

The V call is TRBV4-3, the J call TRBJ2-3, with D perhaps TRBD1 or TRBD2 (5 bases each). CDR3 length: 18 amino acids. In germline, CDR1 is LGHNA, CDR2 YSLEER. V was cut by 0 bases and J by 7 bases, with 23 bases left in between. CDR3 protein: CASSQDPPGRAFVNTQYF. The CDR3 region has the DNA TGCGCCAGCAGCCAAGATCCTCCGGGACGGGCCTTCGTGAATACGCAGTATTTT.